This T cell receptor beta chain was profiled in a study of Graves' ophthalmopathy and Graves' hyperthyroidism. RNA transcripts yielded amplified TCR beta CDR3 regions. HTBI primers primed a first-round RT-PCR, and a second-round multiplex PCR followed. Each CDR3 protein gets one entry after TCRdb re-called the multiplex PCR reads with MiXCR. The sample comprises 300,000 to 400,000 distinct CDR3 sequences, 15% to 20% of which are singletons, and roughly 2.3% rests with the top ten. J was trimmed by 3 bases and V by 3 bases; bases with no gene match: 18. In germline, CDR1 is SGHRS, CDR2 YFSETQ. The CDR3 totals 18 residues.

This receptor was identified in an adult woman with stable Graves' hyperthyroidism. Specimen: peripheral blood. The chain carries TRBV5-1 and TRBJ2-7; 7 positions match TRBD1. The CDR3 protein is CASSSESPDRATYYEQYF. CDR3 coding DNA: TGCGCCAGCAGCTCCGAATCCCCCGACAGGGCCACATACTACGAGCAGTACTTC.